Included here is one TCR beta chain sequence, with context. The record originates from a study of control samples from healthy donors and cancer patients. Data came from immunoSEQ multiplex PCR; TCRdb stores just in-frame clones and leaves some out. Of 98,000 or so clones in the sample, more than 75% were seen once. Germline CDR1 and CDR2: SNHLY and FYNNEI. This CDR3 has 14 residues. V shed 2 bases and J shed 4 bases, with 9 bases lying between them. The source of this sequence is a man between 60 and 75 years old in good health. The sequencing input was blood. This chain links TRBV2 with TRBJ1-3; D unresolved. This CDR3 reads CASSEQAPGNTIYF. In nucleotides, the CDR3 is TGTGCCAGCAGTGAACAGGCCCCAGGAAACACCATATATTTT.